The sequence of this T cell receptor beta chain was determined in a study of cytomegalovirus exposure and HLA in healthy donors. Per germline, CDR1 SGHAT and CDR2 FQNNGV. V trimming: 4 bases; J trimming: 0 bases; junction bases outside the gene matches: 9. The CDR3 sequence is 17 residues long. Generated by immunoSEQ multiplex PCR, the TCRdb table keeps only in-frame clones and is missing some. The repertoire holds about 160,000 clones, with under 90% as singletons. This receptor was taken from a woman younger than 35 in good health and CMV-seropositive. The chain joins TRBV11-2 to TRBJ2-7, with 10 nucleotides matching TRBD1. Sequencing was carried out using PBMCs. The chain's CDR3 is CASSSPGQGYGSYEQYF. Here the CDR3 DNA reads TGTGCCAGCAGCTCTCCGGGACAGGGGTATGGCTCCTACGAGCAGTACTTC.